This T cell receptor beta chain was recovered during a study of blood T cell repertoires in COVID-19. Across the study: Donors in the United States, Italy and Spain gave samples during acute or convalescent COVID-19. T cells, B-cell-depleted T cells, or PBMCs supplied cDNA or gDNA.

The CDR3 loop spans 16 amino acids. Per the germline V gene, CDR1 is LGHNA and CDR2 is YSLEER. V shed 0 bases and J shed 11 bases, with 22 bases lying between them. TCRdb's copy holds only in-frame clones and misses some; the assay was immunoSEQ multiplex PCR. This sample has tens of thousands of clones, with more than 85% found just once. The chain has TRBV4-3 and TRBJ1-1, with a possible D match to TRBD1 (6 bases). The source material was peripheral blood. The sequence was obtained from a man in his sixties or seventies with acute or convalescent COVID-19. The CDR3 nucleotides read TGCGCCAGCAGCCAAGATTATGGGGGCGGTCAGGGCCGGGCTTTCTTT. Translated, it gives CASSQDYGGGQGRAFF.